The 19 T cell receptor beta chains listed next were all sequenced from one sample in a study of CD8+ T cells in alopecia areata. Following RNA extraction, reverse transcription yielded cDNA that acted as the sequencing template. Method: immunoSEQ multiplex PCR; TCRdb's copy keeps in-frame clones and lacks some. The sample holds over 120,000 clones, roughly 54% seen once. Treatment noted: oral pan-JAK inhibitor, 5-10 mg twice daily. Sequences were derived from CD8+ T cells sorted from blood, sampled at week 4, from a patient treated with tofacitinib. These receptors originate from a human donor with alopecia areata.

CDR3 in amino acids: CSVTDRGEQYF. For the CDR3, the DNA is TGCAGCGTGACGGACAGGGGCGAGCAGTACTTC. J is TRBJ2-7 and V is TRBV29-1, with 9 positions matching TRBD1. Germline V gene data show CDR1 as SQVTM and CDR2 as ANQGSEA. Trimming cost V 6 bases and J 6 bases; bases outside gene matches: 3. The CDR3 consists of 11 residues.

This clone appeared a few times. The J gene is TRBJ2-7, the V gene TRBV29-1, with 8 bases identical to TRBD1. This CDR3 region has 13 residues. Germline V gene data show CDR1 as SQVTM and CDR2 as ANQGSEA. J gave up 2 bases and V 7 bases, and 7 bases lay outside the gene matches. The CDR3 region has the DNA TGCAGCGCCCTGACAGGGGATACCTACGAGCAGTACTTC. The encoded protein is CSALTGDTYEQYF.

This chain uses TRBV15 with TRBJ1-2, with TRBD1 as a possible D gene (5 bases). V dropped 5 bases and J dropped 0 bases, with 19 bases sitting between them. Germline V gives CDR1 LNHNV, CDR2 YYDKDF (reference sequence). This CDR3 contains 17 residues. The CDR3 spells CATSGAWSSQANYGYTF. DNA of the CDR3: TGTGCCACCAGCGGGGCTTGGAGCTCCCAAGCTAACTATGGCTACACCTTC.

This clone appeared a few times. The chain has TRBV11-2 and TRBJ1-2, with D tentatively TRBD1 (6 bases). Germline assignment: CDR1 SGHAT and CDR2 FQNNGV. This CDR3 has 13 amino acids. Trimming removed 4 bases from V and 6 bases from J, with 12 bases in between. The CDR3 region has the DNA TGTGCCAGCAGCTCAGGGGTCTGGAATGGCTACACCTTC. This translates into CASSSGVWNGYTF.

This clone has just a few counts. The chain recombines TRBV27 with TRBJ2-3; 9 bases map to TRBD2. In germline, CDR1 is MNHEY, CDR2 SMNVEV (reference sequence). The CDR3 is 16 amino acids. Trimming removed 5 bases from V and 2 bases from J; junction bases left unmatched: 8. CDR3 in amino acids: CASSTSSGEFTDTQYF. For the CDR3, the DNA is TGTGCCAGCAGTACCTCTAGCGGGGAATTCACAGATACGCAGTATTTT.

The gene calls are TRBV2 and TRBJ2-5; D tentatively reads TRBD1 or TRBD2 (6 bases each). CDR1 is SNHLY and CDR2 is FYNNEI in the germline V gene. V gave up 3 bases and J gave up 5 bases, with 13 bases separating them. The CDR3 spans 14 residues. The CDR3 reads CASSDVGGRETQYF. CDR3 sequence (DNA): TGTGCCAGCAGTGATGTCGGGGGCCGGGAGACCCAGTACTTC.

The gene calls are TRBV30 and TRBJ2-1, with TRBD2 matching over 8 bases. Trimming cost V 3 bases and J 5 bases; bases outside gene matches: 9. Germline values: CDR1 GTSNPN, CDR2 SVGIG (reference sequence). This CDR3 comprises 15 residues. This CDR3 is CAWSGGAGENNEQFF. CDR3 DNA: TGTGCCTGGAGCGGGGGAGCGGGGGAAAACAATGAGCAGTTCTTC.

V and J are TRBV6-5 and TRBJ2-2; 8 bases align to TRBD1. Germline V gene lookup returns CDR1 MNHEY and CDR2 SVGAGI. The ends lost 0 bases at V and 3 bases at J; junction bases unmatched: 0. The CDR3 loop spans 15 amino acids. Here the CDR3 DNA reads TGTGCCAGCAGTTACTCGGACAGGGACACCGGGGAGCTGTTTTTT. This codes for CASSYSDRDTGELFF.

The chain recombines TRBV4-3 with TRBJ2-7; possible D gene TRBD2, 6 bases. This CDR3 region has 14 residues. Germline lookup yields CDR1 LGHNA and CDR2 YSLEER. V shed 4 bases and J shed 5 bases, with 15 bases lying between them. The DNA for the CDR3 is TGCGCCAGCAGCCCGGAGGGCAGAACCCACGAGCAGTACTTC. Amino acids: CASSPEGRTHEQYF.

This clone was seen a handful of times. The chain has TRBV29-1 and TRBJ2-7, with unresolved D. This CDR3 region has 10 residues. Trimming shortened V by 0 bases and J by 5 bases, and 2 bases separated the two germline ends. The germline V gene encodes CDR1 SQVTM and CDR2 ANQGSEA. The CDR3 loop is CSVEDNEQYF. CDR3 bases: TGCAGCGTTGAAGATAACGAGCAGTACTTC.

V is TRBV13 and J is TRBJ1-2, with TRBD1 identical over 7 bases. Germline loops: CDR1 PRHDT, CDR2 FYEKMQ (reference sequence). The V and J ends lost 6 bases and 6 bases, in that order; junction bases with no gene match: 4. There are 12 residues in the CDR3. Here the CDR3 reads CASRTDRDGYTF. CDR3 DNA: TGTGCCAGCAGAACCGACAGGGATGGCTACACCTTC.

This chain uses TRBV13 with TRBJ1-1; TRBD1 matches at 10 bases. Trimming at V came to 1 base and at J to 6 bases, leaving 2 bases not matched to a gene. The CDR3 is 14 residues long. CDR1 and CDR2 (germline): PRHDT, FYEKMQ (reference sequence). CDR3 sequence reads: CASSLDGTGAEAFF. The DNA of the CDR3 is TGTGCCAGCAGCTTAGATGGGACAGGGGCTGAAGCTTTCTTT.

V gene TRBV29-1 combines with J gene TRBJ1-1; D is perhaps TRBD1 (6 bases). CDR3 size: 14 residues. The germline gives CDR1 SQVTM, CDR2 ANQGSEA. V shed 7 bases and J shed 0 bases, with 15 bases lying between them. The CDR3 bases are TGCAGCGCAACACGGACAGACATGAACACTGAAGCTTTCTTT. Protein product: CSATRTDMNTEAFF.

V gene TRBV19 combines with J gene TRBJ1-6, with TRBD1 as a possible D gene (5 bases). Trimming took off 7 bases at V and 8 bases at J, with 18 bases between the two ends. Germline V gene data show CDR1 as LNHDA and CDR2 as SQIVND (reference sequence). The CDR3 consists of 15 residues. CDR3 loop: CASTSPRTGDSPLHF. DNA for the CDR3: TGTGCCAGTACTTCGCCAAGGACGGGGGATTCACCCCTCCACTTT.

This clone appeared a few times. This chain uses TRBV19 with TRBJ1-1; D is undetermined. V was trimmed by 4 bases and J by 1 base, leaving 7 bases between them. This CDR3 comprises 13 residues. The V gene's germline CDR1 is LNHDA and CDR2 SQIVND (reference sequence). This CDR3 is CASSSTGNTEAFF. CDR3 sequence (DNA): TGTGCCAGTAGTAGCACTGGGAACACTGAAGCTTTCTTT.

J is TRBJ2-7 and V is TRBV4-1; either TRBD1 or TRBD2 may fit D (6 bases each). CDR1 and CDR2 from the germline V gene are MGHRA and YSYEKL. This CDR3 contains 15 residues. V was clipped by 4 bases and J by 4 bases, with 17 bases between them. The CDR3 here is CASSRSWRGGYEQYF. CDR3 DNA sequence: TGCGCCAGCAGCCGATCCTGGCGAGGGGGGTACGAGCAGTACTTC.

The chain combines TRBV6-4 with TRBJ2-3; D not certain. The germline CDR1 and CDR2 sequences are MRHNA and SNTAGT. This CDR3 spans 13 amino acids. V lost 8 bases and J lost 0, with 9 bases in between. Here the CDR3 reads CASGQSSTDTQYF. The CDR3 coding sequence is TGTGCCAGCGGCCAATCGAGCACAGATACGCAGTATTTT.

This clone has only a few counts. The chain employs TRBV7-2 and TRBJ1-2; D may be TRBD1 (6 bases). V gave up 3 bases and J gave up 6 bases, with 20 bases separating them. Germline V gives CDR1 SGHTA, CDR2 FQGNSA. This CDR3 is 16 amino acids long. The DNA of the CDR3 is TGTGCCAGCAGCTTTAGTAATGGGGGGCCCATCGATGGCTACACCTTC. Its translation is CASSFSNGGPIDGYTF. Full variable domain (outside the CDR3, taken from reference TRBV7-2 and TRBJ1-2): GAGVSQSPSNKVTEKGKDVELRCDPISGHTALYWYRQSLGQGLEFLIYFQGNSAPDKSGLPSDRFSAERTGGSVSTLTIQRTQQEDSAVYLCASSFSNGGPIDGYTFGSGTRLTVV.

The chain joins TRBV13 to TRBJ2-5; D possibly uses TRBD1 or TRBD2 (5 bases each). V was clipped by 4 bases and J by 5 bases, with 14 bases between them. The CDR3 consists of 14 residues. Germline V lookup: CDR1 PRHDT, CDR2 FYEKMQ (reference sequence). CDR3 sequence: CASSSGTASETQYF. CDR3 sequence (DNA): TGTGCCAGCAGCTCCGGGACGGCCTCTGAGACCCAGTACTTC.